The present T cell receptor (beta chain) was sequenced within a study of beta chain features in type 1 diabetes. Study results and caveats: Shorter templates may be favored by PCR, equally so in patients and controls. Whether TCRB rearrangement is influenced by HLA type went unresolved here. When cDNA is sequenced, cells with high TCR expression could be over-represented. Significant though moderate, a shortening of TCRB CDR3s appeared in all four CD4+ subsets of Type 1 diabetes patients.

The authors took one heparinised blood draw, averaging about 116 mL, from each donor. Of the isolated RNA, all was reverse transcribed, and so the sequenced material was expressed TCRB transcripts. TCRdb keeps only in-frame clones here, not all; method: immunoSEQ multiplex PCR. The sample records under 300,000 clones, 15% to 20% being singletons. On this clone itself: The antigen is not known.

This TCR was recovered from a man aged 30 to 39 with type 1 diabetes. The sequenced sample consisted of naive CD4+ T cells from blood.

CDR3 residues: CAIRGTGAPSNEQFF. CDR3 coding DNA: TGTGCCATCAGAGGGACGGGAGCACCTAGCAATGAGCAGTTCTTC. The rearrangement uses TRBV10-3 and TRBJ2-1; TRBD2 is a possible D gene (6 bases). Between the trimmed V and J ends, which lost 6 bases and 6 bases, there was a span of 18 bases. This CDR3 is 15 amino acids long. CDR1 is ENHRY and CDR2 is SYGVKD in the germline V gene.